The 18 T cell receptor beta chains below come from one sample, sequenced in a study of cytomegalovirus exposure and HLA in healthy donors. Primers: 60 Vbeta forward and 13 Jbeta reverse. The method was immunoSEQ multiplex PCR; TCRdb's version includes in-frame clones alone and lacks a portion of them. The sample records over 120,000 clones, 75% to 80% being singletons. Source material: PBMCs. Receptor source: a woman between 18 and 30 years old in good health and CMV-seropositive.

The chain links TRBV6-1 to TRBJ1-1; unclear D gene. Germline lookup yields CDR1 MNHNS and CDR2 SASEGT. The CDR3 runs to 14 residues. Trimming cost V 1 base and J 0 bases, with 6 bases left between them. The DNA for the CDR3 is TGTGCCAGCAGTGAAGGGGCGTTGAACACTGAAGCTTTCTTT. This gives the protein CASSEGALNTEAFF.

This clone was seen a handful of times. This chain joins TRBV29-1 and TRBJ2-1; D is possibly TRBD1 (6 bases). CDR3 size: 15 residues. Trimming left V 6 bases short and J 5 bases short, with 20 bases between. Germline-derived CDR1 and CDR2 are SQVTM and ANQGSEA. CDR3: CSVGAVEGYNNEQFF. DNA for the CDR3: TGCAGCGTGGGGGCGGTAGAGGGGTATAACAATGAGCAGTTCTTC.

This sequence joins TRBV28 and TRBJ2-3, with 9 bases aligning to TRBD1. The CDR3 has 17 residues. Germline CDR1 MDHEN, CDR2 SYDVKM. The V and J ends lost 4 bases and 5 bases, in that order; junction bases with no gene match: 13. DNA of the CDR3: TGTGCCAGCAGTTATTATATTACTAGGACAGGGGAAGATACGCAGTATTTT. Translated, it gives CASSYYITRTGEDTQYF. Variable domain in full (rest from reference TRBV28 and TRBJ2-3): DVKVTQSSRYLVKRTGEKVFLECVQDMDHENMFWYRQDPGLGLRLIYFSYDVKMKEKGDIPEGYSVSREKKERFSLILESASTNQTSMYLCASSYYITRTGEDTQYFGPGTRLTVL.

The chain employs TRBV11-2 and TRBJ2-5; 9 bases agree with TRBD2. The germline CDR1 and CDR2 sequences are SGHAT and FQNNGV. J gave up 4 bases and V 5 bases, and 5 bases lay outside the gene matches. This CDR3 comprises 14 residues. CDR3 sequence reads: CASSISGGGETQYF. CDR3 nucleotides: TGTGCCAGCAGCATTAGCGGGGGTGGAGAGACCCAGTACTTC.

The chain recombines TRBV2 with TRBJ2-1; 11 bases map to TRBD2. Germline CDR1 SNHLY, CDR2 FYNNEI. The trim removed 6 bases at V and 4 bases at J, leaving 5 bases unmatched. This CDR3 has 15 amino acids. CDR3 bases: TGTGCCAGCAGGAAGGGACTAGCGGAGTACAATGAGCAGTTCTTC. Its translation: CASRKGLAEYNEQFF.

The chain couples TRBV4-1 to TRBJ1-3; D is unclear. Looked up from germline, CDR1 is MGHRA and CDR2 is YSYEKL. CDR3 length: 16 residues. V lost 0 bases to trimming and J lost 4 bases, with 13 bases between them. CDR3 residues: CASSQDSSQNGNTIYF. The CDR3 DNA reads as TGCGCCAGCAGCCAAGATAGTTCACAGAACGGAAACACCATATATTTT.

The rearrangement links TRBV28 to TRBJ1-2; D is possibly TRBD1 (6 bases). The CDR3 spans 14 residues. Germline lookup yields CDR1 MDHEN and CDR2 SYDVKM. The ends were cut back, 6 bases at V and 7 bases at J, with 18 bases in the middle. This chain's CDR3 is CASSYNTGLGGYTF. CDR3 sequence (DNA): TGTGCCAGCAGCTACAATACAGGGCTTGGTGGCTACACCTTC.

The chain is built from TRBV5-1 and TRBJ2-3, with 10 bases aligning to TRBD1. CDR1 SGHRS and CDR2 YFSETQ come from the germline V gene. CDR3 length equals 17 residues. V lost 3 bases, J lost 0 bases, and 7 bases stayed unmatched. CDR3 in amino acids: CASSWSGTGASTDTQYF. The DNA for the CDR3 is TGCGCCAGCAGCTGGTCCGGGACAGGGGCTAGCACAGATACGCAGTATTTT.

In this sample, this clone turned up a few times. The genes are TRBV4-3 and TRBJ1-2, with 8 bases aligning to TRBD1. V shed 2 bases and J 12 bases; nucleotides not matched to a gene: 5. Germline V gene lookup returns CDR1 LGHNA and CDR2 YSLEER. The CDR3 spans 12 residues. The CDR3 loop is CASSQREDRDTF. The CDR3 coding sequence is TGCGCCAGCAGCCAACGTGAGGACAGGGACACCTTC.

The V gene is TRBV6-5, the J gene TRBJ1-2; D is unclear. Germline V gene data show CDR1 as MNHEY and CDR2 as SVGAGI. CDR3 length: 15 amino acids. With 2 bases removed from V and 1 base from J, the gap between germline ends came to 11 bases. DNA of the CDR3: TGTGCCAGCAGTTACCTTGGACTAAGTAACTATGGCTACACCTTC. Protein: CASSYLGLSNYGYTF.

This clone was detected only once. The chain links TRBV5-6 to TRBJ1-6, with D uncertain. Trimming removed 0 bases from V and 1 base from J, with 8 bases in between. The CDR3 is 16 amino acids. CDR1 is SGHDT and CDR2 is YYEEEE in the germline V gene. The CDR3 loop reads CASSLERGSYNSPLHF. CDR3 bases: TGTGCCAGCAGCTTGGAGCGGGGATCCTATAATTCACCCCTCCACTTT. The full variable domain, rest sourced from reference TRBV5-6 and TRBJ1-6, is DAGVTQSPTHLIKTRGQQVTLRCSPKSGHDTVSWYQQALGQGPQFIFQYYEEEERQRGNFPDRFSGHQFPNYSSELNVNALLLGDSALYLCASSLERGSYNSPLHFGNGTRLTVT.

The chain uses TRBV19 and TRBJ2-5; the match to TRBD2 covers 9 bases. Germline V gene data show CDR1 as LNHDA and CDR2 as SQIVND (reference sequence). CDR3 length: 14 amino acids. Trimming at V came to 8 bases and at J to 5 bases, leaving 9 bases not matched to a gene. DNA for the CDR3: TGTGCCAGTTCGCGCGGGGGGGCGTGGGAGACCCAGTACTTC. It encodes CASSRGGAWETQYF.

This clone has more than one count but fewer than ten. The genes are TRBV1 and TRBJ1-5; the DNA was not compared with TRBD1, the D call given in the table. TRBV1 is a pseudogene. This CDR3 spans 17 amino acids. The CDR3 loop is CTSSPNGEGQLNQPQHF. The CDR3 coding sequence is TGCACCAGCAGCCCCAATGGCGAGGGACAGCTTAATCAGCCCCAGCATTTT.

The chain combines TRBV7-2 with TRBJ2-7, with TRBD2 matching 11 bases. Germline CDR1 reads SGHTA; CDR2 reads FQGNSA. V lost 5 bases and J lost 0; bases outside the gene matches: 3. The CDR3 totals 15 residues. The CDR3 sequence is CASSHTSGGSYEQYF. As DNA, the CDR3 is TGTGCCAGCAGCCATACTAGCGGGGGCTCCTACGAGCAGTACTTC.

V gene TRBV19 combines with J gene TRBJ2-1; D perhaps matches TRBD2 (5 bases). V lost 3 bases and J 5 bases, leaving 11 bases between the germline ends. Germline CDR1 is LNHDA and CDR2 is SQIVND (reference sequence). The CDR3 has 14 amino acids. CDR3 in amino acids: CASSIEGTNNEQFF. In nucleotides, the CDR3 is TGTGCCAGTAGTATCGAGGGCACGAACAATGAGCAGTTCTTC.

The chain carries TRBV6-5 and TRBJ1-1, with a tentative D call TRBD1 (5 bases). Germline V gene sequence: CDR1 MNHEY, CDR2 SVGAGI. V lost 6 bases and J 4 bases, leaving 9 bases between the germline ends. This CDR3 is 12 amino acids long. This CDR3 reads CASSRQGTEAFF. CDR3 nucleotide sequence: TGTGCCAGCAGCCGGCAGGGCACTGAAGCTTTCTTT.

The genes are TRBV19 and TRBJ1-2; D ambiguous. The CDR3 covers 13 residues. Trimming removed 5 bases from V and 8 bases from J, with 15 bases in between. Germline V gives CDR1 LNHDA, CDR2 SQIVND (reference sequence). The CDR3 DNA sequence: TGTGCCAGTAGTGTCCGCAGCAGAGGCGGCTACACCTTC. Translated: CASSVRSRGGYTF.

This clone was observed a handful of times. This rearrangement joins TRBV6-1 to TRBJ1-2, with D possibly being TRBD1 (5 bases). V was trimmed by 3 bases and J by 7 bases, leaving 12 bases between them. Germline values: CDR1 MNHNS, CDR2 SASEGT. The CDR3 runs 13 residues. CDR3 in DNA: TGTGCCAGCAGTGAGCAGGGTAGGAGTGGCTACACCTTC. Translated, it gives CASSEQGRSGYTF.